The next 20 T cell receptor beta chains were all read from a single sample in a study of shared clonotypes between healthy human individuals (dated by TCRdb to about 2020). Libraries were constructed by the immunoSEQ multiplex PCR assay. The clones in this table, taken by TCRdb from immuneACCESS, are in-frame only. Not every clone is retained; where verified, under half of the shortfall comes from an unresolved V gene, and the cause of the rest is unknown. A total of about a million clones appear in this sample, approximately 76% of them only once. In total, the top ten clones hold approximately 1.5% of the sample. The material sequenced was memory CD4+ T cells sorted from blood. In light of the paper, this sample's cell subset or site label describes: CD45RA-negative fraction. The receptors originated from a man aged 18 to 29 in good health.

The V and J genes are TRBV7-2 and TRBJ1-2; maybe TRBD1 (6 bases). Germline V gene data show CDR1 as SGHTA and CDR2 as FQGNSA. The V end lost 1 base, the J end lost 2 bases, and 14 bases lay between the germline ends. This CDR3 has 16 residues. In DNA form, the CDR3 reads TGTGCCAGCAGCTTAGGTGGGGGCGGCTTGAACTATGGCTACACCTTC. Translating it yields CASSLGGGGLNYGYTF.

This clone was picked up a small number of times. This CDR3 is CASSEAWAYEQYF. CDR3 nucleotides: TGTGCCAGCAGTGAAGCCTGGGCCTACGAGCAGTACTTC. The V gene is TRBV6-1, the J gene TRBJ2-7; D gene unclear. The CDR3 is 13 residues long. The V end lost 0 bases, the J end lost 2 bases, and 5 bases lay between the germline ends. From germline, CDR1 is MNHNS and CDR2 SASEGT.

V and J are TRBV18 and TRBJ1-1; TRBD1 matches at 9 bases. V lost 6 bases to trimming and J lost 5 bases; unmatched junction nucleotides: 7. This CDR3 region has 14 residues. CDR1 KGHSH and CDR2 LQKENI come from the germline V gene. In DNA, the CDR3 is TGTGCCAGCTCGGAGGGACAGGGAGGGACTGAAGCTTTCTTT. Its protein product is CASSEGQGGTEAFF. The complete variable domain, with remaining parts taken from reference TRBV18 and TRBJ1-1, reads NAGVMQNPRHLVRRRGQEARLRCSPMKGHSHVYWYRQLPEEGLKFMVYLQKENIIDESGMPKERFSAEFPKEGPSILRIQQVVRGDSAAYFCASSEGQGGTEAFFGQGTRLTVV.

In this sample, this clone turned up a few times. V gene TRBV6-5 combines with J gene TRBJ2-3, with D tentatively TRBD2 (7 bases). CDR1 is MNHEY and CDR2 is SVGAGI in the germline V gene. The CDR3 totals 16 residues. Trimming cost V 4 bases and J 5 bases, with 19 bases left between them. This CDR3 reads CASSSRGGGFEDTQYF. The CDR3 DNA sequence: TGTGCCAGCAGTTCCAGGGGCGGGGGTTTTGAAGATACGCAGTATTTT.

V gene TRBV27 combines with J gene TRBJ2-1; D is tentatively TRBD1 or TRBD2 (8 bases each). This CDR3 is built from 17 residues. CDR1 is MNHEY and CDR2 is SMNVEV in the germline V gene (reference sequence). Between the trimmed V and J ends, which lost 5 bases and 5 bases, there was a span of 22 bases. DNA of the CDR3: TGTGCCAGCAGTCAGACAGGGGCGGGGGGTTATCACAATGAGCAGTTCTTC. It encodes CASSQTGAGGYHNEQFF.

This sequence joins TRBV7-2 and TRBJ2-1; D perhaps matches TRBD1 (5 bases). The V end was cut by 1 base, the J end by 7 bases, with 11 bases between. The germline gives CDR1 SGHTA, CDR2 FQGNSA. This CDR3 region has 14 residues. The CDR3 coding sequence is TGTGCCAGCAGCTTAGGTGGGGCGCGTAATGAGCAGTTCTTC. Translation gives CASSLGGARNEQFF.

This chain links TRBV4-2 with TRBJ2-5; TRBD2 is a possible D gene (5 bases). V was cut by 0 bases and J by 4 bases, with 9 bases left in between. The germline V gene has CDR1 LGHNA and CDR2 YNFKEQ. CDR3 length equals 14 residues. The CDR3 protein is CASSQEGAAETQYF. The CDR3 DNA follows: TGTGCCAGCAGCCAAGAGGGAGCAGCAGAGACCCAGTACTTC.

The chain recombines TRBV19 with TRBJ2-5, with D maybe TRBD2 (6 bases). The germline V gene encodes CDR1 LNHDA and CDR2 SQIVND (reference sequence). With 4 bases removed from V and 2 bases from J, the gap between germline ends came to 14 bases. The CDR3 totals 15 residues. In DNA, the CDR3 is TGTGCCAGTAGTACTATGGGGGACTTACAAGAGACCCAGTACTTC. Its protein product is CASSTMGDLQETQYF.

This clone was detected many times. The chain recombines TRBV19 with TRBJ1-6; no firm D call. The germline V gene encodes CDR1 LNHDA and CDR2 SQIVND (reference sequence). V dropped 5 bases and J dropped 7 bases, with 12 bases sitting between them. The CDR3 is made up of 14 amino acids. The CDR3 reads CASSPSGQNSPLHF. CDR3 bases: TGTGCCAGTAGTCCGTCGGGTCAAAATTCACCCCTCCACTTT. Supplemented by reference TRBV19 and TRBJ1-6, the full variable domain reads DGGITQSPKYLFRKEGQNVTLSCEQNLNHDAMYWYRQDPGQGLRLIYYSQIVNDFQKGDIAEGYSVSREKKESFPLTVTSAQKNPTAFYLCASSPSGQNSPLHFGNGTRLTVT.

This chain connects TRBV19 to TRBJ2-7, with D perhaps TRBD1 (6 bases). The CDR3 spans 17 residues. V lost 5 bases and J 5 bases, leaving 25 bases between the germline ends. CDR1 is LNHDA, CDR2 SQIVND, per germline (reference sequence). The DNA for the CDR3 is TGTGCCAGTAGTTCTCCTCCGGGGACATCCCATGTCGACGAGCAGTACTTC. Its protein product is CASSSPPGTSHVDEQYF.

The CDR3 coding sequence is TGTGCCAGTAGTCCCGACCCGGGACTAGTTAGGTATGAGCAGTTCTTC. Protein product: CASSPDPGLVRYEQFF. This chain joins TRBV19 and TRBJ2-1, with TRBD2 identical over 8 bases. Per the germline V gene, CDR1 is LNHDA and CDR2 is SQIVND (reference sequence). With 5 bases clipped from V and 8 bases from J, the junction kept 14 bases outside the gene matches. The CDR3 length is 16 residues.

This clone was seen once. The chain uses TRBV20-1 and TRBJ2-1, with D possibly TRBD1 on 6 matching bases. Germline V gives CDR1 DFQATT, CDR2 SNEGSKA (reference sequence). CDR3 length: 11 amino acids. Trimming removed 5 bases from V and 11 bases from J, with 13 bases in between. CDR3 bases: TGCAGTGCTTTCCGAGGGGGACAGCAGTTCTTC. This translates into CSAFRGGQQFF.

The CDR3 is CASSLRSGRYSYEQYF. The DNA of the CDR3 is TGTGCCAGCAGTCTAAGGAGCGGGAGGTACTCCTACGAGCAGTACTTC. This sequence joins TRBV27 and TRBJ2-7; 9 bases fit TRBD2. Per germline, CDR1 MNHEY and CDR2 SMNVEV (reference sequence). With 5 bases clipped from V and 0 bases from J, the junction kept 8 bases outside the gene matches. This CDR3 contains 16 residues.

The chain carries TRBV29-1 and TRBJ1-1, with 10 bases aligning to TRBD1. CDR1 is SQVTM, CDR2 ANQGSEA, per germline. The CDR3 is made up of 15 amino acids. The V and J ends lost 2 bases and 1 base, in that order; junction bases with no gene match: 4. Here the CDR3 DNA reads TGCAGCGTTGAATTCGGGACAGGGGCGAACACTGAAGCTTTCTTT. This translates into CSVEFGTGANTEAFF.

The chain is built from TRBV5-6 and TRBJ2-2; TRBD1 matches 8 bases. V was pared by 9 bases and J by 4 bases, with 11 bases of the junction left unmatched. Germline V gives CDR1 SGHDT, CDR2 YYEEEE. The CDR3 length is 15 residues. CDR3 region: CATNTQGAGTGELFF. The DNA for the CDR3 is TGTGCCACCAACACCCAGGGGGCAGGCACCGGGGAGCTGTTTTTT.

This chain connects TRBV5-1 to TRBJ1-2, with 7 bases fitting TRBD1. This CDR3 contains 11 residues. V dropped 6 bases and J dropped 8; count of bases not matched to a gene: 4. Germline lookup yields CDR1 SGHRS and CDR2 YFSETQ. The CDR3 bases are TGCGCCAGCAAGGGGGCGCGGGGCTACACCTTC. Translation: CASKGARGYTF.

This clone was seen a handful of times. The genes are TRBV9 and TRBJ1-5; a possible D gene is TRBD1 (6 bases). V dropped 6 bases and J dropped 8 bases, with 15 bases sitting between them. The CDR3 consists of 13 residues. Germline CDR1 SGDLS, CDR2 YYNGEE. The DNA for the CDR3 is TGTGCCAGCAACAACAGGGATAGTGAGCCCCAGCATTTT. Protein sequence: CASNNRDSEPQHF.

The CDR3 protein is CASSPPDRRGETQYF. For the CDR3, the DNA is TGTGCCAGCAGCCCCCCGGACAGGCGTGGGGAGACCCAGTACTTC. The rearrangement uses TRBV9 and TRBJ2-5, with TRBD1 matching 7 bases. CDR1 and CDR2 from the germline V gene are SGDLS and YYNGEE. J was trimmed by 5 bases and V by 4 bases; bases with no gene match: 11. This CDR3 spans 15 amino acids.

Comment on this clone: Additional DNA sequences in this sample encode the identical CDR3. The chain combines TRBV30 with TRBJ2-5; a weak D match, TRBD2 (5 bases). The CDR3 runs to 12 residues. The germline V and J ends were trimmed by 3 bases and 5 bases, with 10 bases remaining between them. Germline CDR1 GTSNPN, CDR2 SVGIG (reference sequence). The CDR3, as DNA: TGTGCCTGGAGACTAGGGAAGGAGACCCAGTACTTC. Its translation: CAWRLGKETQYF.

This chain uses TRBV12-5 with TRBJ2-2; TRBD1 might be the D (6 bases). V lost 3 bases to trimming and J lost 4 bases, with 9 bases between them. The CDR3 has 14 amino acids. CDR1 and CDR2 (germline): LGHNT, FRNRAP. The CDR3 DNA reads TGTGCTAGTGGTTTTACAGGGAGCACCGGGGAGCTGTTTTTT. It specifies CASGFTGSTGELFF.